The subject of this entry is one T cell receptor (beta chain). This sample stems from a study of T-cell memory formation after mild COVID-19. Libraries for TCRalpha and TCRbeta carried sample barcodes and unique molecular identifiers via 5'RACE. Each CDR3 protein is one row after TCRdb ran MiXCR on the 5' RACE reads. The sample holds fewer than 600,000 distinct CDR3 sequences; about 20% are singletons and the top ten take 7.5% to 9.5%. The TCR was taken from an adult woman who had mild COVID-19 (a few samples of this study predate the infection). Cell type and time point are not known. Material for sequencing was PBMCs or a T cell subset sorted from them (not recorded which).

CDR3 coding DNA: TGCGCCAGCAGCTTCCAGGGACAGGACACCGGGGAGCTGTTTTTT. Translating gives CASSFQGQDTGELFF. The rearrangement joins TRBV5-1 to TRBJ2-2; 8 positions agree with TRBD1. The V segment lost 2 bases and the J segment 3 bases; nucleotides outside the gene matches: 3. This CDR3 spans 15 amino acids. Germline values: CDR1 SGHRS, CDR2 YFSETQ.